This TCR beta chain was sequenced for a study of blood T cell repertoires in COVID-19. Per the germline V gene, CDR1 is SGDLS and CDR2 is YYNGEE. V lost 0 bases and J lost 9, with 10 bases in between. This CDR3 spans 13 amino acids. The data were produced by immunoSEQ multiplex PCR, yet TCRdb's version contains in-frame clones alone and is incomplete. This repertoire shows around 30,000 clones, around nine tenths found once; its top ten account for 5.5% to 7.5%. The sequencing sample was made of peripheral blood. The receptor was isolated from a human donor in a cohort sampled during active COVID-19. The V and J genes are TRBV9 and TRBJ2-1, with D hard to call. In DNA form, the CDR3 reads TGTGCCAGCAGCGTAGGTGAGAATCTTGAGCAGTTCTTC. It specifies CASSVGENLEQFF.